Shown below are 12 T cell receptor beta chains from a single sample sequenced in a study of T cell responses to AZD1222 COVID-19 vaccine. Using immunoSEQ multiplex PCR, the repertoire was profiled, and TCRdb retains in-frame clones only, with some absent. The sample contains 160,000 or so clones, approximately 90% of which appear only once. The sequencing used peripheral blood, collected on day 0 of AZD1222 vaccination. All receptors derive from an adult in good health.

This rearrangement joins TRBV20-1 to TRBJ2-7, with TRBD1 identical over 8 bases. Germline CDR1 and CDR2: DFQATT and SNEGSKA (reference sequence). The CDR3 spans 13 residues. Trimming took 3 bases from V and 4 from J; bases not matched to a gene: 5. DNA of the CDR3: TGCAGTGCTAGTCCCCGACAGGGGTACGAGCAGTACTTC. It codes for CSASPRQGYEQYF.

This chain uses TRBV6-2 or TRBV6-3 with TRBJ1-6, with D perhaps TRBD1 (5 bases). V was clipped by 6 bases and J by 10 bases, with 16 bases between them. CDR1 MNHEY and CDR2 SVGEGT come from the germline V gene. This CDR3 has 14 amino acids. The CDR3 region has the DNA TGTGCCAGCAGCTTCCCGGGACGGGGATCACCCCTCCACTTT. Translating gives CASSFPGRGSPLHF.

The V call is TRBV7-6, the J call TRBJ2-7, with a weak D call TRBD1 (5 bases). The CDR3 is 14 residues long. Germline CDR1 reads SGHVS; CDR2 reads FNYEAQ. The V end lost 1 base, the J end lost 4 bases, and 11 bases lay between the germline ends. The DNA for the CDR3 is TGTGCCAGCAGCTTAGAGCCCAGGGTGTACGAGCAGTACTTC. Its protein product is CASSLEPRVYEQYF.

The chain carries TRBV9 and TRBJ1-1; unclear D gene. This CDR3 comprises 13 residues. The V and J ends lost 0 bases and 5 bases respectively, with 8 bases between them. CDR1 is SGDLS and CDR2 is YYNGEE in the germline V gene. The CDR3: CASSVDHNTEAFF. CDR3 bases: TGTGCCAGCAGCGTAGACCATAATACTGAAGCTTTCTTT.

The rearrangement uses TRBV23-1 and TRBJ2-2, with a tentative D call TRBD1 (7 bases). TRBV23-1 is filed as an ORF, its function uncertain. Between the trimmed V and J ends, which lost 2 bases and 1 base, there was a span of 14 bases. The CDR3 is made up of 17 amino acids. The CDR3 DNA reads as TGCGCCAGCAGTCAAGGGGACAGCGGGTGGAACACCGGGGAGCTGTTTTTT. This codes for CASSQGDSGWNTGELFF.

This clone has just a few counts. This chain joins TRBV2 and TRBJ2-7; tentatively, D is TRBD1 (6 bases). Trimming shortened V by 4 bases and J by 0 bases, and 10 bases separated the two germline ends. CDR1 and CDR2 from the germline V gene are SNHLY and FYNNEI. This CDR3 is built from 14 residues. The chain's CDR3 is CASSVQGSSYEQYF. CDR3 DNA: TGTGCCAGCAGTGTACAGGGAAGCTCCTACGAGCAGTACTTC.

The chain combines TRBV7-8 with TRBJ2-2; 7 bases fit TRBD1. Germline V CDR1 and CDR2: SGHVS, FQNEAQ. The CDR3 loop spans 15 amino acids. Unmatched junction bases numbered 7, after V lost 8 bases and J lost 1 base. The CDR3 DNA reads TGTGCCAGCTACAGGGACAGAAAGAACACCGGGGAGCTGTTTTTT. The encoded protein is CASYRDRKNTGELFF. The whole variable domain, remainder taken from reference TRBV7-8 and TRBJ2-2, is GAGVSQSPRYKVAKRGQDVALRCDPISGHVSLFWYQQALGQGPEFLTYFQNEAQLDKSGLPSDRFFAERPEGSVSTLKIQRTQQEDSAVYLCASYRDRKNTGELFFGEGSRLTVL.

The V and J genes are TRBV6-5 and TRBJ2-7; TRBD1 matches 7 bases. Germline V gene sequence: CDR1 MNHEY, CDR2 SVGAGI. Losses at the gene ends were 6 bases for V and 1 base for J; bases not matched to a gene: 6. This CDR3 has 14 residues. The CDR3 is CASRTWDSSYEQYF. The CDR3 coding sequence is TGTGCCAGCAGGACGTGGGACAGTTCCTACGAGCAGTACTTC.

This rearrangement joins TRBV15 to TRBJ1-3; D gene uncertain. The CDR3 runs to 17 residues. V dropped 0 bases and J dropped 0 bases, with 12 bases sitting between them. Germline CDR1 is LNHNV and CDR2 is YYDKDF (reference sequence). CDR3 DNA sequence: TGTGCCACCAGCAGAGATCCCTACTTCTTCTCTGGAAACACCATATATTTT. Translated, it gives CATSRDPYFFSGNTIYF.

CDR3 loop: CASSPGNYEQYF. For the CDR3, the DNA is TGTGCCAGCTCACCAGGGAACTACGAGCAGTACTTC. J is TRBJ2-7 and V is TRBV18; D unclear. Germline lookup yields CDR1 KGHSH and CDR2 LQKENI. Trimming shortened V by 2 bases and J by 3 bases, and 5 bases separated the two germline ends. The CDR3 loop spans 12 amino acids.

The chain combines TRBV4-2 with TRBJ2-1, with TRBD2 matching over 9 bases. The CDR3 covers 14 residues. The junction had 3 bases not matched to a gene; V was cut back by 0 bases and J by 9 bases. CDR1 is LGHNA, CDR2 YNFKEQ, per germline. Here the CDR3 reads CASSQDRTSAEQFF. The CDR3 DNA reads as TGTGCCAGCAGCCAAGATCGGACTAGCGCTGAGCAGTTCTTC.

This clone has only one observation. V and J are TRBV27 and TRBJ1-5; tentative D call: TRBD1 (5 bases). There are 12 residues in the CDR3. V dropped 6 bases and J dropped 10 bases, with 13 bases sitting between them. The germline V gene has CDR1 MNHEY and CDR2 SMNVEV (reference sequence). The CDR3 loop is CASRGEGGPQHF. The CDR3 DNA is TGTGCCAGCAGGGGGGAGGGAGGCCCCCAGCATTTT.